This T cell receptor (beta chain) was captured in a study of hypomethylating agent response in myelodysplastic syndrome. Across the study: Of these patients, six or seven responded (complete response or hematologic improvement) and five did not. General observations from the study: Possible novel MDS antigen recognition by shared GLIPH2 clusters needs experimental validation.

Generated by immunoSEQ multiplex PCR, the TCRdb table keeps only in-frame clones and is missing some. This table holds approximately 2,000 clones, roughly 85% found once. For this clone: Its antigen is unidentified.

The sequence derives from a human donor with myelodysplastic syndrome. The starting material was bone marrow, obtained before or after starting hypomethylating agent treatment for myelodysplastic syndrome (not recorded which).

CDR3: CASSLLAGGGDTQYF. CDR3 in DNA: TGTGCCAGCAGCTTGTTAGCGGGAGGGGGAGATACGCAGTATTTT. The rearrangement uses TRBV7-9 and TRBJ2-3, with 11 bases lining up with TRBD2. The CDR3 runs 15 residues. Trimming took 3 bases from V and 5 from J; bases not matched to a gene: 4. Per the germline V gene, CDR1 is SEHNR and CDR2 is FQNEAQ (reference sequence). Supplemented by reference TRBV7-9 and TRBJ2-3, the full variable domain reads DTGVSQNPRHKITKRGQNVTFRCDPISEHNRLYWYRQTLGQGPEFLTYFQNEAQLEKSRLLSDRFSAERPKGSFSTLEIQRTEQGDSAMYLCASSLLAGGGDTQYFGPGTRLTVL.